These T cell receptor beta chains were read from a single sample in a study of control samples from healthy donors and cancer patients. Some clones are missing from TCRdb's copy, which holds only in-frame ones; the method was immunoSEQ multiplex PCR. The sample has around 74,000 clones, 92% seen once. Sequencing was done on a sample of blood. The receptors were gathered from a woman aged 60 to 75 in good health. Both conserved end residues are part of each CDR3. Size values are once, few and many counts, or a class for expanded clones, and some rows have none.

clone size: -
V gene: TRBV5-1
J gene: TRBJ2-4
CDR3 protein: CASSLAGGGKNIQYF

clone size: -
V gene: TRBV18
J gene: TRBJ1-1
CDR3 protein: CASSLDQIAEAFF

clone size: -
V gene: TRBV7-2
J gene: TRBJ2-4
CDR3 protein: CASSLTPRTKNIQYF

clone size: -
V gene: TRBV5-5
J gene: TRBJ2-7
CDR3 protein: CASSRPGLGTYEQYF

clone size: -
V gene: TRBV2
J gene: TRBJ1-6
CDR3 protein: CASSGRAGAGNSPLHF

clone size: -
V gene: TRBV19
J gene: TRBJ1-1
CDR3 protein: CASSIRWGAALNTEAFF

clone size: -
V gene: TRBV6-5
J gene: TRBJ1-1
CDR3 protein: CASLSGQGTRAFF

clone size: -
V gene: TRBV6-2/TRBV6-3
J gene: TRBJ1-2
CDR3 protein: CASSPSLGQGARGYTF

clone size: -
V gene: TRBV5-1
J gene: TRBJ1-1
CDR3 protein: CASSPQGAITEAFF

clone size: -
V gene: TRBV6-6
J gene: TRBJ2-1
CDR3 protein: CASSGAGTYRGNEQFF

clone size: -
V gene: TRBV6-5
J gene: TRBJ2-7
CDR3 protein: CASSWGQGSSYEQYF

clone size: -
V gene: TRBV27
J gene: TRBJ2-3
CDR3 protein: CASSLSPVAGVAQYF

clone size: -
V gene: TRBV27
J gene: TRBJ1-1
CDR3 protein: CASSLSRGTNTEAFF

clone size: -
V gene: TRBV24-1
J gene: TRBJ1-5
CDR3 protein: CATSDSKQGGSNQPQHF

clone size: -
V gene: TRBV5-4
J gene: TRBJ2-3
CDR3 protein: CASRQGQVLADTQYF

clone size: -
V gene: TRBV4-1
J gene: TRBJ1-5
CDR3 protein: CASSQAGSMAQHF

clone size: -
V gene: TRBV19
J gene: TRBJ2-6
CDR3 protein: CASSLGQGSSGANVLTF

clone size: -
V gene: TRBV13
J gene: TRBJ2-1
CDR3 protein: CASSAQLGNEQFF

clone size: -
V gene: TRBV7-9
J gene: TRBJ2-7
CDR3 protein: CASSFGTSGTYEQYF

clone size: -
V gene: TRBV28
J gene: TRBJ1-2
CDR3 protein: CASSPQGVGRFNYGYTF

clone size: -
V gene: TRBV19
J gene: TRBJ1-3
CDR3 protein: CAAKRKGAGNTIYF

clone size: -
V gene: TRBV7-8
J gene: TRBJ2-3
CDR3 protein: CASSFAPSQGRDTQYF

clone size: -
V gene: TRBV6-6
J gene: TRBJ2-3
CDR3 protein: CASSRDLSRGTDTQYF

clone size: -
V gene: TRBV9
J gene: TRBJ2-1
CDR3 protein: CASSASGTIPNEQFF

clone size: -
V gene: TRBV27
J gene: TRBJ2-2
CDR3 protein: CASSLSAGLTGELFF

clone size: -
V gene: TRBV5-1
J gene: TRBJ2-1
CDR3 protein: CASSTGGSSYNEQFF

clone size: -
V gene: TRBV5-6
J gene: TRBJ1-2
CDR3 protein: CASSSYRVGYTF

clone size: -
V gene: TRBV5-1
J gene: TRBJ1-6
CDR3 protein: CASSLDGPSSYNSPLHF

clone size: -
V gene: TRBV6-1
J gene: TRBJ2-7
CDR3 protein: CASSQTSGSAEQYF

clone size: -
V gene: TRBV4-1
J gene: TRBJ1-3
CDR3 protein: CASSQEGQSHSGNTIYF

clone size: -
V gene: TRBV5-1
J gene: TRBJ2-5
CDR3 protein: CASSLEAGTATQYF

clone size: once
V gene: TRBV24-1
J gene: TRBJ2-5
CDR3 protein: CATSDSTSGDHETQYF

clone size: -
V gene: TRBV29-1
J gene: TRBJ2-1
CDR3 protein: CSVDSSYSYNEQFF

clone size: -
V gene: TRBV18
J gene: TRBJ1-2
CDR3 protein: CASSPGTGTYGYTF

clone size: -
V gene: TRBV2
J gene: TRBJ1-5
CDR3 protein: CASRGVRGKNQPQHF

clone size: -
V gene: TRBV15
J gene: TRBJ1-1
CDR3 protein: CATSRVINTEAFF

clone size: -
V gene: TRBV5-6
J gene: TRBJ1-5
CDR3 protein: CASSLGGGGSNQPQHF

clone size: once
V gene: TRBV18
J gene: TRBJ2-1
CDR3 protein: CASSGGQTNEQFF

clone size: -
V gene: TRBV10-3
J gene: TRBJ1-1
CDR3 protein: CAISAGQDGSTEAFF

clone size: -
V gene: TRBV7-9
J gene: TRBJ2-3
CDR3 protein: CASSLGEYVGTDTQYF